This T cell receptor (beta chain) stems from a study of blood T cell repertoires in COVID-19. Across the study: Sample material is recorded as cDNA or gDNA derived from T cells, B-cell-depleted T cells, or PBMCs.

Per germline, CDR1 SGHTA and CDR2 FQGNSA. The CDR3 length is 17 residues. V was clipped by 3 bases and J by 3 bases; unmatched bases: 12. TCRdb's table, derived via immunoSEQ multiplex PCR, lists solely in-frame clones and lacks some. The sample has 300,000 or so clones; just over 85% are singletons. Participant-given clinical history determined each cohort assignment. The sequence derives from a woman between 18 and 29 years old who had recovered from COVID-19. The sequenced sample was PBMCs or T cells enriched from blood (not recorded which). The chain links TRBV7-2 to TRBJ2-5; 8 bases fit TRBD2. The CDR3 region is CASSFLGPGGGKETQYF. Here the CDR3 DNA reads TGTGCCAGCAGCTTTCTGGGGCCCGGCGGGGGGAAAGAGACCCAGTACTTC.